These 4 T cell receptor beta chains share one sample of origin, sequenced in a study of regulatory T cells in long-lasting Graves disease (dated by TCRdb to the early 2020s). Per the publication, the time point label means: newly diagnosed GD, antithyroid drugs for less than 3 months. For both TCR sequencing and RNA sequencing, RNA was extracted from PBMCs using TRIzol. Receptor amplification or capture employed multiplex PCR. Sequencing used an Illumina HiSeq 4000. TCR beta libraries were built with iRepertoire HTBI primers and Arm-PCR amplification of CDR3 regions. The public reads were reanalyzed by TCRdb: fastp trimming at Q25, MiXCR alignment, in-frame beta chains only. Identical CDR3 proteins give one entry, which carries the most common genes and DNA. Within this sample are 680,000 or so distinct CDR3 sequences, with about 15% of them counted one time only. Approximately 20% of the sample is in the top ten clones.

These data are also associated with another study on T cells in Graves' hyperthyroidism and ophthalmopathy.

The sequencing used peripheral blood mononuclear cells (PBMCs), collected at new diagnosis, from a patient treated with antithyroid drugs. These receptors were obtained from a woman under 40 with Graves disease. Donor details come from another sample of the same person, matched by shared clones.

V gene TRBV10-3 combines with J gene TRBJ2-7; a possible D gene is TRBD1 (6 bases). Trimming shortened V by 2 bases and J by 2 bases, and 10 bases separated the two germline ends. Germline V gene data show CDR1 as ENHRY and CDR2 as SYGVKD. The CDR3 extends over 14 amino acids. CDR3 nucleotide sequence: TGTGCCATCAGTGAGCTCAGGGGCCCCTACGAGCAGTACTTC. It specifies CAISELRGPYEQYF.

This clonotype has a handful of counts. The rearrangement links TRBV20-1 to TRBJ2-3; perhaps TRBD2 as D (7 bases). From germline, CDR1 is DFQATT and CDR2 SNEGSKA (reference sequence). The CDR3 covers 14 residues. V was pared by 3 bases and J by 3 bases, with 13 bases between. CDR3 coding DNA: TGCAGTGCTAGGACAGGCGGGAGAACAGATACGCAGTATTTT. As protein: CSARTGGRTDTQYF.

This clonotype was observed many times. The CDR3 coding sequence is TGCGCCAGCAGGGGGGTCGGGGAGCTGTTTTTT. Its protein product is CASRGVGELFF. V gene TRBV5-1 combines with J gene TRBJ2-2; D possibly uses TRBD1 or TRBD2 (5 bases each). The ends were cut back, 5 bases at V and 7 bases at J, with 6 bases in the middle. Germline assignment: CDR1 SGHRS and CDR2 YFSETQ. The CDR3 is 11 amino acids.

The sample holds many counts of this clonotype. The V call is TRBV7-9, the J call TRBJ2-5; D is unclear. This CDR3 comprises 15 residues. V was cut by 5 bases and J by 0 bases, with 13 bases left in between. Germline V CDR1 and CDR2: SEHNR, FQNEAQ (reference sequence). The DNA of the CDR3 is TGTGCCAGCAGCCTACCCCCCCCAGACCAAGAGACCCAGTACTTC. It translates to CASSLPPPDQETQYF.